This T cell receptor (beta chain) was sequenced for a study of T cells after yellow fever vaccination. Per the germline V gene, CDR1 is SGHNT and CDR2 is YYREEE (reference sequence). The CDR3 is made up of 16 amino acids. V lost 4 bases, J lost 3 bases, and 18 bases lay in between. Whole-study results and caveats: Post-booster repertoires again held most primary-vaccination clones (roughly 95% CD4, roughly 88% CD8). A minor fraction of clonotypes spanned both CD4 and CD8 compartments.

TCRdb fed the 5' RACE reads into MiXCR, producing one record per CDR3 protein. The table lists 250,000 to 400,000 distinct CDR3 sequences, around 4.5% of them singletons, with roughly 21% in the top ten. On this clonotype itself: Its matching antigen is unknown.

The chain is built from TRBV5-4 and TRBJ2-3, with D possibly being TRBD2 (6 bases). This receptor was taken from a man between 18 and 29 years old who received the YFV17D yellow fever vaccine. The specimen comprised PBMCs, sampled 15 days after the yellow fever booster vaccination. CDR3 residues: CASSALNGGITDTQYF. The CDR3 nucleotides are TGTGCCAGCAGCGCATTAAACGGGGGAATAACAGATACGCAGTATTTT.